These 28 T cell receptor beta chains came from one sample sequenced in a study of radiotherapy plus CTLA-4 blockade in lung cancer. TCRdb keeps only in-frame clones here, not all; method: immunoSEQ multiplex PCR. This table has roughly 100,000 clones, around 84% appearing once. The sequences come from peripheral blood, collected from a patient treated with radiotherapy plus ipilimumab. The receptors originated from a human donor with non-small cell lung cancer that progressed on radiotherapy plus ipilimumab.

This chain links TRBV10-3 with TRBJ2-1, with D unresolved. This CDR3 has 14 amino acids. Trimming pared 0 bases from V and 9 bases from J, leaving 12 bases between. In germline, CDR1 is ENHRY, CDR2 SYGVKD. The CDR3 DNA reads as TGTGCCATCAGTGAGTCGGTTCTAGTTGGTGAGCAGTTCTTC. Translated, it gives CAISESVLVGEQFF.

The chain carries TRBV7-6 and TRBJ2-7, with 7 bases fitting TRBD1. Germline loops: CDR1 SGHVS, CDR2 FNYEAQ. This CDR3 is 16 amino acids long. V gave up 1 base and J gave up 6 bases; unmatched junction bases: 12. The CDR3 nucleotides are TGTGCCAGCAGCTTAGTTGCAGGGGGAGAGGTAGGCGAGCAGTACTTC. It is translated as CASSLVAGGEVGEQYF. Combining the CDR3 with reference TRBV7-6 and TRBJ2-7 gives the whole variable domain GAGVSQSPRYKVTKRGQDVALRCDPISGHVSLYWYRQALGQGPEFLTYFNYEAQQDKSGLPNDRFSAERPEGSISTLTIQRTEQRDSAMYRCASSLVAGGEVGEQYFGPGTRLTVT.

The CDR3 DNA follows: TGTGCCAGCAGCTTACCCGGGCCGGAACTGTTTTTT. It translates to CASSLPGPELFF. The V gene is TRBV7-2, the J gene TRBJ1-4; D is undetermined. The CDR3 is 12 residues long. V lost 2 bases to trimming and J lost 12 bases, with 10 bases between them. Germline CDR1 reads SGHTA; CDR2 reads FQGNSA.

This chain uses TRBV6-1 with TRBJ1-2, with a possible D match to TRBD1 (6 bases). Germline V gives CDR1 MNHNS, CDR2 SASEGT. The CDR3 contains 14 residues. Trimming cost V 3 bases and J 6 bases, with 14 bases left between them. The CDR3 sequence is CASSDIWDTHGYTF. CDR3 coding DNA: TGTGCCAGCAGTGATATATGGGACACCCATGGCTACACCTTC.

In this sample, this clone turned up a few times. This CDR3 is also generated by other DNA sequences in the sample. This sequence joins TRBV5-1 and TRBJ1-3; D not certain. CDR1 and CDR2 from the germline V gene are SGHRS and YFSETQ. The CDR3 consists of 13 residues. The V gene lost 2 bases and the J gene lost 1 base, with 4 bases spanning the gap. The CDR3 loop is CASSLGSGNTIYF. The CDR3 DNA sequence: TGCGCCAGCAGCTTAGGTTCTGGAAACACCATATATTTT.

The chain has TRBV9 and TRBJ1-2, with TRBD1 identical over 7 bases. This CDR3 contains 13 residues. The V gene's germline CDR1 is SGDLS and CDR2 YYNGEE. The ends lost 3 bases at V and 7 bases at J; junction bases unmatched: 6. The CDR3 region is CASSGGQFPGYTF. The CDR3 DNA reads TGTGCCAGCAGCGGGGGACAGTTTCCTGGCTACACCTTC.

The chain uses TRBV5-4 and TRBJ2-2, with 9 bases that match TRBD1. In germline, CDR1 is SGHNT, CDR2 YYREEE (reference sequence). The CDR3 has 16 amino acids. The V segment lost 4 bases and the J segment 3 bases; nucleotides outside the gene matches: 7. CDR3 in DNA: TGTGCCAGCAGCCCGGGGACAGGGCCATACACCGGGGAGCTGTTTTTT. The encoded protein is CASSPGTGPYTGELFF.

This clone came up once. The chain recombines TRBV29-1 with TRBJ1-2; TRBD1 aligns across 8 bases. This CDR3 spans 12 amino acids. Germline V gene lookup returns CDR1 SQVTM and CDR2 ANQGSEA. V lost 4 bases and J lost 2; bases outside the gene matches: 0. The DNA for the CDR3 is TGCAGCGTTGGGACAGGGAACTATGGCTACACCTTC. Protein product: CSVGTGNYGYTF.

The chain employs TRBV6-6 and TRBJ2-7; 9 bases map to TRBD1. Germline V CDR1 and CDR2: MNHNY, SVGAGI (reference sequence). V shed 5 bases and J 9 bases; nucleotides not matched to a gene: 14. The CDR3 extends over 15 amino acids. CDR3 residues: CASSGRDRVFRGQYF. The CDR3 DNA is TGTGCCAGCAGTGGAAGGGACAGGGTTTTCCGCGGGCAGTACTTC.

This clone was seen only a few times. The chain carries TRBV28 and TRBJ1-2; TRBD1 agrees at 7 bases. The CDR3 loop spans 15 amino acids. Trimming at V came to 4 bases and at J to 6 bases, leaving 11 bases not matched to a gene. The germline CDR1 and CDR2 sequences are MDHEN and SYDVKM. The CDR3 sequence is CASSYQRQGVDGYTF. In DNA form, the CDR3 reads TGTGCCAGCAGTTACCAAAGACAGGGTGTAGATGGCTACACCTTC.

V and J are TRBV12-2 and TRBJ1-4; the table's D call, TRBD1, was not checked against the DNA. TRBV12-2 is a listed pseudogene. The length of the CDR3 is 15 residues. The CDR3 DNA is TGTGCAAGTCGCGGGGGCGAAACCGAATGGGAAAAACTGTTTTTT. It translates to CASRGGETEWEKLFF.

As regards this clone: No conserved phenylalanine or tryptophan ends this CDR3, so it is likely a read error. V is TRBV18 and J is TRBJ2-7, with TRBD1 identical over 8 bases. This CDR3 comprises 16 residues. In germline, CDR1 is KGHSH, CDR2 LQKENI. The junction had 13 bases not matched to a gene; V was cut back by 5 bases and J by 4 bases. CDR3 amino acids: CASSEQTGARRYEQYS. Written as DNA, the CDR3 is TGTGCCAGCTCAGAACAGACAGGGGCTCGGAGGTACGAGCAGTACTCC.

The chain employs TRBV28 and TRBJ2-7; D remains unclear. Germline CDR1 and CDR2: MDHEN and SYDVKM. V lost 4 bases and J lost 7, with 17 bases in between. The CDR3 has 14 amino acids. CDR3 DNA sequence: TGTGCCAGCAGTTCCCGGGCCACCCTATTGGAGCAGTACGTC. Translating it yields CASSSRATLLEQYV.

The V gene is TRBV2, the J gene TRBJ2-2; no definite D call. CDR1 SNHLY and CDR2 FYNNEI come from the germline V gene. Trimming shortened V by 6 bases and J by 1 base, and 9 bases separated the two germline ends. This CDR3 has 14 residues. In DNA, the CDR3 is TGTGCCAGCAGCGGCCGAGGGAACACCGGGGAGCTGTTTTTT. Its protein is CASSGRGNTGELFF.

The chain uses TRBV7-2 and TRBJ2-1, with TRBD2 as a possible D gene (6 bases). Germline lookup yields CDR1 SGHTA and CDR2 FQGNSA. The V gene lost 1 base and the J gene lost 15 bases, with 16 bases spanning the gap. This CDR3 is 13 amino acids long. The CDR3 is CASSLDPAGTPFF. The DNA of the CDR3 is TGTGCCAGCAGCTTAGATCCAGCGGGTACGCCGTTCTTC.

As DNA, the CDR3 is TGTGCCAGCAGTCAAGGACAGGGGGACTATGGCTACACCTTC. Its translation: CASSQGQGDYGYTF. The chain uses TRBV28 and TRBJ1-2; TRBD1 agrees at 10 bases. The ends lost 5 bases at V and 3 bases at J; junction bases unmatched: 3. This CDR3 contains 14 residues. CDR1 and CDR2 (germline): MDHEN, SYDVKM.

The CDR3 spells CASRPTEESSGNTIYF. CDR3 sequence (DNA): TGTGCCAGCAGGCCTACGGAGGAAAGCTCTGGAAACACCATATATTTT. This sequence joins TRBV28 and TRBJ1-3; D ambiguous. Germline CDR1 and CDR2: MDHEN and SYDVKM. V lost 6 bases and J 0 bases, leaving 15 bases between the germline ends. CDR3 length: 16 amino acids.

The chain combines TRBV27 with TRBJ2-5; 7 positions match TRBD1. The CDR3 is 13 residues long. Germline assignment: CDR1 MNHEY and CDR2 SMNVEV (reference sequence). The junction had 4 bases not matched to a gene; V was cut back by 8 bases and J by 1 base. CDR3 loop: CASGTASQETQYF. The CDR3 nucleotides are TGTGCCAGCGGGACAGCCTCCCAAGAGACCCAGTACTTC.

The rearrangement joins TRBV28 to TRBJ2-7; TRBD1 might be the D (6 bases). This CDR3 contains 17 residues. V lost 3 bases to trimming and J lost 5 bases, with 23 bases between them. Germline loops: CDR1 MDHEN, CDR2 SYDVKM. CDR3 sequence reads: CASSFGETGALWDEQYV. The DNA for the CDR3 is TGTGCCAGCAGTTTCGGTGAGACAGGAGCGTTATGGGACGAGCAGTACGTC.

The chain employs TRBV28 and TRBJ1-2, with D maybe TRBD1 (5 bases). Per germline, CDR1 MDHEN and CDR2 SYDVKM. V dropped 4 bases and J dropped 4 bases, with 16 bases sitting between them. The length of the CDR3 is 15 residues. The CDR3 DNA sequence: TGTGCCAGCAGTTCGCCATCCGGGGGTAGCTATGGCTACACCTTC. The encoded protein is CASSSPSGGSYGYTF.

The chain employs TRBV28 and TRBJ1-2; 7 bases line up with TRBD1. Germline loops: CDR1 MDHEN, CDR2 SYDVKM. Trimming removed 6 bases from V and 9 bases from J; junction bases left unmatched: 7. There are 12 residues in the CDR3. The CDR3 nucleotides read TGTGCCAGCAGAACAGGGGAAGATTGCTACACCTTC. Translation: CASRTGEDCYTF.

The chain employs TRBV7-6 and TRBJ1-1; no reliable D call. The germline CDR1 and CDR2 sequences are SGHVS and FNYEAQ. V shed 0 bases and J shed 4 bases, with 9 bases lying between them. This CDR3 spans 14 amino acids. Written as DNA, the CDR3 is TGTGCCAGCAGCTTAGCCAAAGAGGGCACTGAAGCTTTCTTT. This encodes CASSLAKEGTEAFF.

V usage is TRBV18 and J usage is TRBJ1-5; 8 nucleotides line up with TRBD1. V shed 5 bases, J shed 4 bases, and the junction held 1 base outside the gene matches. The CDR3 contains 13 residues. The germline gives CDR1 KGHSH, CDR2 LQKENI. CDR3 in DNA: TGTGCCAGCTCAGGGACAGGAAATCAGCCCCAGCATTTT. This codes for CASSGTGNQPQHF.

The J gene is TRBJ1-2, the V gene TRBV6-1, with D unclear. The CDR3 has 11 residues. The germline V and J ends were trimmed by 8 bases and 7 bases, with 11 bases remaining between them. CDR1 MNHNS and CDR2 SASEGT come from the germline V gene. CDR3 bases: TGTGCCAGCCAACAGAACGCTGGCTACACCTTC. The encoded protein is CASQQNAGYTF.

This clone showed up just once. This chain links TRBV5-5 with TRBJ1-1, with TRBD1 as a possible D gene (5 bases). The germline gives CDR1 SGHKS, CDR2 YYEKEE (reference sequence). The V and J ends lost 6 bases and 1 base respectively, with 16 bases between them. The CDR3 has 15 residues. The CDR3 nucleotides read TGTGCCAGCACCCAAAGCGGGGCGGCGAACACTGAAGCTTTCTTT. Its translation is CASTQSGAANTEAFF.

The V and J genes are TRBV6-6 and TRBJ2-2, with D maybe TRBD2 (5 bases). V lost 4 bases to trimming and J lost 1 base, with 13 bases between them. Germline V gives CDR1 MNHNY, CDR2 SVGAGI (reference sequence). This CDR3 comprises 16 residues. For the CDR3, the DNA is TGTGCCAGCAGTTCGACTAACCTTCGGAACACCGGGGAGCTGTTTTTT. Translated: CASSSTNLRNTGELFF.

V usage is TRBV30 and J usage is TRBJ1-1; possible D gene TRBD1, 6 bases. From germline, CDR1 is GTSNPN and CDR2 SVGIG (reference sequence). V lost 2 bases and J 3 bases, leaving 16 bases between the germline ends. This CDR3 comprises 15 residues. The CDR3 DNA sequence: TGTGCCTGGAGTACCGGGACACTTTACTACACTGAAGCTTTCTTT. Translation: CAWSTGTLYYTEAFF.

This CDR3 reads CASSPTGTVSYEQYF. CDR3 in DNA: TGTGCCAGCAGTCCAACTGGGACGGTTTCCTACGAGCAGTACTTC. The V and J genes are TRBV6-5 and TRBJ2-7; D is tentatively TRBD1 or TRBD2 (5 bases each). Per germline, CDR1 MNHEY and CDR2 SVGAGI. V was trimmed by 5 bases and J by 1 base, leaving 15 bases between them. This CDR3 comprises 15 residues.